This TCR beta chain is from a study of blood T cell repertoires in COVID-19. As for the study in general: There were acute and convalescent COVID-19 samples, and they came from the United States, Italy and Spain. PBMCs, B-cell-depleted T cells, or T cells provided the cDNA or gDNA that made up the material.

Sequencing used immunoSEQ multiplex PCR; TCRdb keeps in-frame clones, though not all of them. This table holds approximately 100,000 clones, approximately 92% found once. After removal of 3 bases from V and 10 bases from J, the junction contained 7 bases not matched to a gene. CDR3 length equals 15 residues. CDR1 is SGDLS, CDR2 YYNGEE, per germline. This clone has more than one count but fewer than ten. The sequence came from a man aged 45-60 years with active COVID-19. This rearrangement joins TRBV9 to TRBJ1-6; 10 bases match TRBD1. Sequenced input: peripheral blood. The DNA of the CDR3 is TGTGCCAGCAGCGGCGACGGGACAGGGGACTCACCCCTCCACTTT. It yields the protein CASSGDGTGDSPLHF.